This TCR beta chain was found in a study of blood T cell repertoires in COVID-19. Study details: Specimens from acute and convalescent COVID-19 originated in the United States, Italy and Spain. In each case, the material was cDNA or gDNA derived from T cells, B-cell-depleted T cells, or PBMCs.

CDR3 length equals 15 residues. The ends lost 0 bases at V and 5 bases at J; junction bases unmatched: 5. CDR1 SGHNT and CDR2 YYREEE come from the germline V gene (reference sequence). This clone was found a few times. Original handling: Estimated nucleated cell counts came from reference gene primer amplification. Sequenced by immunoSEQ multiplex PCR; TCRdb stores in-frame clones only, minus some. V and J calls and clone size are copied from that table; D and trimming were computed from the DNA. The data show around 30,000 clones, around 77% seen once. The chain links TRBV5-4 to TRBJ1-1, with 9 nucleotides matching TRBD1. Specimen: peripheral blood. This TCR was recovered from a human donor in a cohort sampled during active COVID-19. This CDR3 reads CASSLGLGQGTEAFF. CDR3 coding DNA: TGTGCCAGCAGCTTGGGGTTAGGACAGGGGACTGAAGCTTTCTTT.